These T cell receptor beta chains were read from a single sample in a study of cytomegalovirus exposure and HLA in healthy donors. Data came from immunoSEQ multiplex PCR; TCRdb stores just in-frame clones and leaves some out. In the table there are 180,000 or so clones, roughly four fifths of which are singletons. The sequenced sample was PBMCs. The source of these receptors is a woman aged 30 to 39 in good health and CMV-seropositive. Each CDR3 is given with its conserved first and last residue. A D gene is named only where the DNA matches it firmly.

V	J	D	CDR3
TRBV7-9	TRBJ1-2	TRBD1	CASSLRQGAFGYTF
TRBV30	TRBJ1-2	.	CAWRSVDSFPYGYTF
TRBV5-1	TRBJ2-3	TRBD2	CASSFLAGGDTDTQYF
TRBV19	TRBJ1-2	TRBD1	CASSIGTAGDYGYTF
TRBV30	TRBJ1-6	.	CAWSVAGADSPLHF
TRBV28	TRBJ2-3	TRBD2	CASSSASGHSPTDTQYF
TRBV10-1	TRBJ1-2	.	CASSDATTHGYTF
TRBV6-5	TRBJ2-7	TRBD2	CASSYQLGLAAYEQYF
TRBV9	TRBJ2-3	.	CASSTGPRGTDTQYF
TRBV5-1	TRBJ1-2	.	CASSLSGTAGYGYTF
TRBV19	TRBJ2-7	.	CASSPLTGSSYEQYF
TRBV9	TRBJ2-1	.	CASSVEGDTYNEQFF
TRBV11-2	TRBJ2-7	TRBD1	CASSFTVLTGASYYEQYF
TRBV9	TRBJ2-7	TRBD1	CASSVGWDRDIHEQYF
TRBV30	TRBJ2-4	TRBD2	CAWSRLAEWNIQYF
TRBV29-1	TRBJ2-1	.	CSVARVGGSYNEQFF
TRBV28	TRBJ2-7	.	CATDSGGDSIYEQYF
TRBV5-3	TRBJ2-2	.	CARSLGWGRKTGELFF
TRBV9	TRBJ1-1	.	CASSVVYGNTEAFF
TRBV2	TRBJ2-5	TRBD2	CASSPGTSQETQYF
TRBV4-3	TRBJ2-3	.	CASSQDLLAEWSTDTQYF
TRBV9	TRBJ2-1	TRBD2	CASSATSGLYNEQFF
TRBV2	TRBJ1-1	TRBD1	CATGQGGRTEAFF
TRBV7-2	TRBJ1-2	TRBD1	CASRKDREVGDYTF
TRBV6-6	TRBJ1-2	TRBD1	CASRSTGDYGYTF
TRBV6-5	TRBJ1-1	.	CASSYSPRDFPEAFF
TRBV2	TRBJ1-1	.	CASSNTGFQQGTEAFF
TRBV7-9	TRBJ1-1	.	CASSLGRANTEAFF
TRBV5-1	TRBJ2-2	.	CASSFMGANTGELFF
TRBV6-6	TRBJ1-1	.	CASRQQGLSTEAFF
TRBV6-6	TRBJ1-1	.	CASRRTANTEAFF
TRBV27	TRBJ1-2	TRBD1	CASSLGQTLGYTF
TRBV5-1	TRBJ1-5	TRBD1	CASSLGTGEGQPQHF
TRBV6-1	TRBJ2-7	TRBD1	CASSEGTGGPYEQYF
TRBV7-9	TRBJ1-6	.	CASSLTALNSPLHF
TRBV5-1	TRBJ2-3	.	CASSLAPSGTDTQYF
TRBV10-2	TRBJ1-5	.	CASSAEVNQPQHF
TRBV7-6	TRBJ2-1	TRBD2	CASSFSGTSYNEQFF
TRBV4-1	TRBJ1-1	.	CASSQGTQAFF
TRBV15	TRBJ2-5	TRBD1	CATSSGEQGAGETQYF
TRBV7-6	TRBJ2-5	TRBD2	CASSLGLAEETQYF
TRBV28	TRBJ2-7	.	CASSFRGRMQYF
TRBV2	TRBJ1-6	TRBD1	CATSGDSNNSPLHF
TRBV5-4	TRBJ2-3	TRBD2	CASSSGGDTDTQYF
TRBV19	TRBJ2-1	TRBD1	CASRKTGTGFGNEQFF
TRBV4-3	TRBJ2-5	.	CASSQDWRGETQYF